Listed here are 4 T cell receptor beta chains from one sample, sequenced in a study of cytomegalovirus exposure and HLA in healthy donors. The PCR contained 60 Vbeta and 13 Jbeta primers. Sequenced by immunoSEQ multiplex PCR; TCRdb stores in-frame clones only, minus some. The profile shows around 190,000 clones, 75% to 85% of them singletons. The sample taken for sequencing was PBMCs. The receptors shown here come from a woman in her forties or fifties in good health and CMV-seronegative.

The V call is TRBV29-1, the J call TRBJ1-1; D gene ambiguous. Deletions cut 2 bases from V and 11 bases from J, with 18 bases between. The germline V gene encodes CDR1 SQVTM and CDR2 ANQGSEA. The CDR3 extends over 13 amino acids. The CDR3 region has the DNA TGCAGCGTTGAAACGCGGCAGCTGAGGTCGGCTTTCTTT. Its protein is CSVETRQLRSAFF. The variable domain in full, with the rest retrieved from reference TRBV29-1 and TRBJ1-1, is SAVISQKPSRDICQRGTSLTIQCQVDSQVTMMFWYRQQPGQSLTLIATANQGSEATYESGFVIDKFPISRPNLTFSTLTVSNMSPEDSSIYLCSVETRQLRSAFFGQGTRLTVV.

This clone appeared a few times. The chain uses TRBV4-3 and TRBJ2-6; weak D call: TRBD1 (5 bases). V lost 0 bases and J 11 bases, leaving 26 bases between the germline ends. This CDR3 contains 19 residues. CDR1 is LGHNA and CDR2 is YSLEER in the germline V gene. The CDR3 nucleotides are TGCGCCAGCAGCCAAGATGTGGTGCACAGGCCGGCCAGCACGGACGTCCTGACTTTC. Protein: CASSQDVVHRPASTDVLTF.

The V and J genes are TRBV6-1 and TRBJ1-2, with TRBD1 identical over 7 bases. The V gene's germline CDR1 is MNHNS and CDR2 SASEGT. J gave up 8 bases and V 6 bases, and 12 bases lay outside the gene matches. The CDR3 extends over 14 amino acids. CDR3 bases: TGTGCCAGCAGGTCCGGGACAGCTTCCTCCGGCTACACCTTC. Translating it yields CASRSGTASSGYTF.

CDR3 loop: CASSAGQGYGYTF. The CDR3 DNA reads as TGTGCCAGCAGTGCTGGACAGGGGTATGGCTACACCTTC. The rearrangement joins TRBV7-6 to TRBJ1-2; 9 nucleotides line up with TRBD1. The germline gives CDR1 SGHVS, CDR2 FNYEAQ. Germline trimming cut 6 bases from V and 5 bases from J; bases unmatched to any gene: 4. The CDR3 has 13 residues. The full variable domain, in which reference TRBV7-6 and TRBJ1-2 provide the parts outside the CDR3, is GAGVSQSPRYKVTKRGQDVALRCDPISGHVSLYWYRQALGQGPEFLTYFNYEAQQDKSGLPNDRFSAERPEGSISTLTIQRTEQRDSAMYRCASSAGQGYGYTFGSGTRLTVV.